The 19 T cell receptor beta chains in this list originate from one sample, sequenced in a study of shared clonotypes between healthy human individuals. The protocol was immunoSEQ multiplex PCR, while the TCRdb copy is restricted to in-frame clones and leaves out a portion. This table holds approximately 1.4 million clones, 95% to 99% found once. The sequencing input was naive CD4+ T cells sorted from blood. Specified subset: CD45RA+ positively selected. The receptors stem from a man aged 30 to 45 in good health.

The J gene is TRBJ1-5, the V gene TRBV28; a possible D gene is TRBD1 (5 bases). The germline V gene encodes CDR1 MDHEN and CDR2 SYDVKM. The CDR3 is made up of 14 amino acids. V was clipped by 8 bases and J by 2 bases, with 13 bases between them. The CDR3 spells CASGQGRGNQPQHF. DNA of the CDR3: TGTGCCAGCGGACAAGGGCGTGGCAATCAGCCCCAGCATTTT.

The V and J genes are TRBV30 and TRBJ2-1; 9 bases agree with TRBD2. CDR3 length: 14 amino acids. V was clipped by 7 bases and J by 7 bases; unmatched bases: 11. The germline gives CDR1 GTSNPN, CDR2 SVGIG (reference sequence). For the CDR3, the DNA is TGTGCCTCCCCGACCGGCGGGAGGGTAAATGAGCAGTTCTTC. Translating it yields CASPTGGRVNEQFF.

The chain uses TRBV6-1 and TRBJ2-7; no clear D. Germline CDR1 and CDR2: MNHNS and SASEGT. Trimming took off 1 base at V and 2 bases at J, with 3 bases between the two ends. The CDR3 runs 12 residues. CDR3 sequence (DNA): TGTGCCAGCAGTGAAGGCGCCTACGAGCAGTACTTC. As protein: CASSEGAYEQYF.

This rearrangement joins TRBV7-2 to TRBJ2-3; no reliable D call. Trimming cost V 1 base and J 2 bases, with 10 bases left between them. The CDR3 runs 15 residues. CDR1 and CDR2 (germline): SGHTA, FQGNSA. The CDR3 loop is CASSLDPLTTDTQYF. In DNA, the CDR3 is TGTGCCAGCAGCTTAGACCCCCTGACCACAGATACGCAGTATTTT.

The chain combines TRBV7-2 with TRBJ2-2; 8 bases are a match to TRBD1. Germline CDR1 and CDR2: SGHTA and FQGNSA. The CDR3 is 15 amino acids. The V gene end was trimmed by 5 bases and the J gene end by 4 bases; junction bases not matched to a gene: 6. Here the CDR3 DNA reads TGTGCCAGCAGCACTCAGGGGGCAATCACCGGGGAGCTGTTTTTT. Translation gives CASSTQGAITGELFF.

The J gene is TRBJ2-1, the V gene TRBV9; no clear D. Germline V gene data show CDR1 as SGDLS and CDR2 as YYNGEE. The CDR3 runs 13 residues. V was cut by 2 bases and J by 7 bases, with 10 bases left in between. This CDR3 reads CASSVDLENEQFF. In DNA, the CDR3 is TGTGCCAGCAGCGTCGACCTAGAGAATGAGCAGTTCTTC.

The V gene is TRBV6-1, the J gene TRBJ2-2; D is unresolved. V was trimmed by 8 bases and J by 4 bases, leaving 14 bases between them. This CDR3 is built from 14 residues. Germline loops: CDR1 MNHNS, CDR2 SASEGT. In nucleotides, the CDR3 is TGTGCCAGCGAGTCAGACTGGGCCACCGGGGAGCTGTTTTTT. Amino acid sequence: CASESDWATGELFF.

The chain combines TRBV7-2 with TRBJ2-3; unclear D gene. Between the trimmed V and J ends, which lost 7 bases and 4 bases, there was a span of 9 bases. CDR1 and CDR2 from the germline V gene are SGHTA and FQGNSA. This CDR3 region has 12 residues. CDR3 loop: CASTQSADTQYF. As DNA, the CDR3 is TGTGCCAGCACCCAGTCGGCAGATACGCAGTATTTT.

The CDR3 DNA follows: TGTGCCAGCAGCTTAGCGCCGGCGTCGAATGGCTACACCTTC. Its translation: CASSLAPASNGYTF. This chain joins TRBV7-2 and TRBJ1-2; D is uncertain. Trimming stripped 0 bases from V and 6 bases from J, with 11 bases between. Germline V gene lookup returns CDR1 SGHTA and CDR2 FQGNSA. CDR3 length equals 14 residues.

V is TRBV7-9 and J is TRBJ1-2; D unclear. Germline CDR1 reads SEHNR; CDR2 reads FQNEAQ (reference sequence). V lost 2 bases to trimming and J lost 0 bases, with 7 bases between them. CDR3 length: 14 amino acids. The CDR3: CASSLPAPNYGYTF. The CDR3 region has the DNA TGTGCCAGCAGCTTACCCGCTCCTAACTATGGCTACACCTTC.

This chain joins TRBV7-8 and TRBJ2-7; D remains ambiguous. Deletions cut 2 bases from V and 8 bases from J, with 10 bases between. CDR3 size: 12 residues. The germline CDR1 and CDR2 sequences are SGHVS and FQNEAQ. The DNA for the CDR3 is TGTGCCAGCAGCTTAAGCTCCGAGCAGCAGTACTTC. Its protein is CASSLSSEQQYF.

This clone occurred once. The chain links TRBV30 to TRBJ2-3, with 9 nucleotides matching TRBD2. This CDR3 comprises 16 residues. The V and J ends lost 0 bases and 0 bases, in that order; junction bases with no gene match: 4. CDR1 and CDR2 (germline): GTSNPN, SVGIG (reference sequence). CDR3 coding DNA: TGTGCCTGGAGTGTCTGGCTAGCGGGGAGCACAGATACGCAGTATTTT. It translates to CAWSVWLAGSTDTQYF.

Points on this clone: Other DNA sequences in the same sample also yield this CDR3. DNA of the CDR3: TGCAGCGTTACCCGGGGATCCTACGAGCAGTACTTC. Amino acids: CSVTRGSYEQYF. The chain couples TRBV29-1 to TRBJ2-7, with a weak D call TRBD2 (5 bases). CDR3 length equals 12 residues. Germline V gene data show CDR1 as SQVTM and CDR2 as ANQGSEA. The germline V and J ends were trimmed by 5 bases and 1 base, with 9 bases remaining between them.

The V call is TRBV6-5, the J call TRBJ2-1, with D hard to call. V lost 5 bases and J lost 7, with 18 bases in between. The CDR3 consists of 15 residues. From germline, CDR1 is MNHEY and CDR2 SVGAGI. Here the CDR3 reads CASSAQLAPGNEQFF. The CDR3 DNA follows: TGTGCCAGCAGTGCGCAATTGGCTCCTGGGAATGAGCAGTTCTTC.

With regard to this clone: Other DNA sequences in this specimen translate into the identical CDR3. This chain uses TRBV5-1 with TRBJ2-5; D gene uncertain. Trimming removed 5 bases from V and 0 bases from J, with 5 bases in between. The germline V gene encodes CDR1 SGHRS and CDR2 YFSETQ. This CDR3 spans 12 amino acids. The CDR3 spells CASSQYQETQYF. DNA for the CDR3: TGCGCCAGCAGTCAGTACCAAGAGACCCAGTACTTC. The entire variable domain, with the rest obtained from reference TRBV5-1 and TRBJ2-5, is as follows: KAGVTQTPRYLIKTRGQQVTLSCSPISGHRSVSWYQQTPGQGLQFLFEYFSETQRNKGNFPGRFSGRQFSNSRSEMNVSTLELGDSALYLCASSQYQETQYFGPGTRLLVL.

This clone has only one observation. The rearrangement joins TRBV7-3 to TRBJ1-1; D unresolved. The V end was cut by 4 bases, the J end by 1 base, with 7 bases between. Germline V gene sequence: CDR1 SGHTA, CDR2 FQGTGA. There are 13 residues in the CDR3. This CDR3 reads CASSSDPNTEAFF. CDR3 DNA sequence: TGTGCCAGCAGCTCCGACCCGAACACTGAAGCTTTCTTT.

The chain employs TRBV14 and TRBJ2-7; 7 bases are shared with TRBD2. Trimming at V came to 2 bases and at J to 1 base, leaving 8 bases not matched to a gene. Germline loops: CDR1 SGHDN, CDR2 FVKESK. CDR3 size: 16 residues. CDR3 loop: CASSQTTSVPSYEQYF. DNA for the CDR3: TGTGCCAGCAGCCAAACAACTAGCGTACCTTCCTACGAGCAGTACTTC.

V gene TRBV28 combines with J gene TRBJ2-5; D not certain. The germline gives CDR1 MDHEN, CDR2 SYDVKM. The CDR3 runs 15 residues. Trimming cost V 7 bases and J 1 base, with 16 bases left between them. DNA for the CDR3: TGTGCCAGCACTTTCGGCAGAGAAATCCAAGAGACCCAGTACTTC. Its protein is CASTFGREIQETQYF. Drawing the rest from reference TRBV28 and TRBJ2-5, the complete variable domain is DVKVTQSSRYLVKRTGEKVFLECVQDMDHENMFWYRQDPGLGLRLIYFSYDVKMKEKGDIPEGYSVSREKKERFSLILESASTNQTSMYLCASTFGREIQETQYFGPGTRLLVL.

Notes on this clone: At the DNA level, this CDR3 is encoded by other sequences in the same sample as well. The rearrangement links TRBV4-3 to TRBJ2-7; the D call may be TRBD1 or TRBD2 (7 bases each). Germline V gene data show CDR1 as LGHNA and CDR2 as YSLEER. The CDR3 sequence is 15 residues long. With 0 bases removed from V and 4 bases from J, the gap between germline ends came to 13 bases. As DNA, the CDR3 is TGCGCCAGCAGCCAAGAGGGGAGGGGGCCGTACGAGCAGTACTTC. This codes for CASSQEGRGPYEQYF.